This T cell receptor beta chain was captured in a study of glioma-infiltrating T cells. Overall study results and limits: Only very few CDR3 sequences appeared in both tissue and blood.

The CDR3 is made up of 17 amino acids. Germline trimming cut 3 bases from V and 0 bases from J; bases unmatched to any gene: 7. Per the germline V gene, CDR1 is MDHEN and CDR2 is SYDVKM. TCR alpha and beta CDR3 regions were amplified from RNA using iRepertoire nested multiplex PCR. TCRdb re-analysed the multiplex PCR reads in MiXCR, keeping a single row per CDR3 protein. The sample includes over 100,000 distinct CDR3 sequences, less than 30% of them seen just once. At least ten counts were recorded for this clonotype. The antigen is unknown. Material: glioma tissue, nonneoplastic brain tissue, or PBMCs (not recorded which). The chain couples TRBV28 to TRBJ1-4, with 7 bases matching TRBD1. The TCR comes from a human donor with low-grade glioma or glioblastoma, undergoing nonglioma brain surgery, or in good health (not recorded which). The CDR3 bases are TGTGCCAGCAGTTTTTCGGGGACAGCGGCAACTAATGAAAAACTGTTTTTT. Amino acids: CASSFSGTAATNEKLFF.